This T cell receptor (beta chain) was sequenced during a study of shared clonotypes between healthy human individuals. Study at large: The plates for each donor numbered three CD4 naive, three CD4 memory, two CD8 naive and one CD8 memory.

The repertoire was sequenced with immunoSEQ multiplex PCR; TCRdb's copy has only in-frame clones and lacks some. This sample has 2 million to 3 million clones, with 80% to 95% found just once. The sample holds one count of this clone. The antigen remains unidentified. V lost 4 bases to trimming and J lost 6 bases; unmatched junction nucleotides: 5. CDR3 size: 15 residues. Germline values: CDR1 LGHNA, CDR2 YSLEER. Study-level points and caveats: In general, naive subsets displayed greater estimated richness than memory subsets did. Naive CD4 clonotypes were shared across several donors at about 5.2%.

The TCR was taken from a man younger than 35 in good health. Some clones in this sample may be carry-over from other donors' samples. The sequenced material came from naive CD4+ T cells from PBMCs. The subset was: CD45RA+ positively selected. V gene TRBV4-3 combines with J gene TRBJ2-1; 11 nucleotides align to TRBD2. CDR3 in amino acids: CASSLTSGSFNEQFF. The CDR3 region has the DNA TGCGCCAGCAGCCTAACTAGCGGGAGCTTCAATGAGCAGTTCTTC.